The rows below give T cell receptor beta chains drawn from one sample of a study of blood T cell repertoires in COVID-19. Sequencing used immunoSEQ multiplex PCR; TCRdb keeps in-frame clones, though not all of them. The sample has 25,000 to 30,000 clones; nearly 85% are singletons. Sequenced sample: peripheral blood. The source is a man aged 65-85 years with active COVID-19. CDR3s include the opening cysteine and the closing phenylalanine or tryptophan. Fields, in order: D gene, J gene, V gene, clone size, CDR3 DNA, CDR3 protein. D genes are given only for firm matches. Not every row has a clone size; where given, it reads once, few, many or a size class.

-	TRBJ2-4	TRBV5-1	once	TGCGCCAGCAGCTCAAGTACCCCTCGAGGAGCCAAAAACATTCAGTACTTC	CASSSSTPRGAKNIQYF
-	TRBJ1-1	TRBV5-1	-	TGCGCCAGCAGCTTGGCCATTCAAGGGGGCACTGAAGCTTTCTTT	CASSLAIQGGTEAFF
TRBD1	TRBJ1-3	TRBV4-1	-	TGCGCCAGCAGCCAAGTTGGGACAGGCCTGAGCTCTGGAAACACCATATATTTT	CASSQVGTGLSSGNTIYF
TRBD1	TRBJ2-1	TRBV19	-	TGTGCCAGTAGTGTGACAGGGGGCTATGAGCAGTTCTTC	CASSVTGGYEQFF
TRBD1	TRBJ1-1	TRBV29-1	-	TGCAGCGTAGACAGGGCCGGGGGCACTGAAGCTTTCTTT	CSVDRAGGTEAFF
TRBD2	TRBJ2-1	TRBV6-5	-	TGTGCCAGCAGCGCGAATCTAGCGGGGTTCAATGAGCAGTTCTTC	CASSANLAGFNEQFF
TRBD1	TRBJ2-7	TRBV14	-	TGTGCCAGCAGCAACCGGGACAGGGCTGGCTACGAGCAGTACTTC	CASSNRDRAGYEQYF
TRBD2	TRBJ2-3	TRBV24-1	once	TGTGCCACCAGTGGTGCGGGGGGGAACACAGATACGCAGTATTTT	CATSGAGGNTDTQYF
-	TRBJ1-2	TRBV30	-	TGTGCCTGGGGACTTGGCAGCGTTGCCTACACCTTC	CAWGLGSVAYTF
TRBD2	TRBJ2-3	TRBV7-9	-	TGTGCCAGCGCCCGGGGGGGCACAGATACGCAGTATTTT	CASARGGTDTQYF
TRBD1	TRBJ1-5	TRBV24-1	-	TGTGCCACCAGCAACAGGGGGCTTAACCAGCCCCAGCATTTT	CATSNRGLNQPQHF
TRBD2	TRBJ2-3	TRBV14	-	TGTGCCAGCAGCCCGACTAGCGGGGAAACAGATACGCAGTATTTT	CASSPTSGETDTQYF
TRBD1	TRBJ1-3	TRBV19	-	TGTGCCAGTAGTAAACAGGGGTTGGACACCATATATTTT	CASSKQGLDTIYF
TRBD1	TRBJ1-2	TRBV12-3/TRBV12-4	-	TGTGCCAGCAGTGCAGGGGGCTATGGCTACACCTTC	CASSAGGYGYTF
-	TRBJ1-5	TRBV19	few	TGTGCCAGTAATCCGGGATCCTATAGCAATCAGCCCCAGCATTTT	CASNPGSYSNQPQHF
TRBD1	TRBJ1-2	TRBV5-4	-	TGTGCCAGCAGCTTGGCGACAGGGAAACGGCACACCTTC	CASSLATGKRHTF
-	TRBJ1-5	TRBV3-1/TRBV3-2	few	TGTGCCAGCAGCCAATCAATTGGGGGGTTCAATCAGCCCCAGCATTTT	CASSQSIGGFNQPQHF
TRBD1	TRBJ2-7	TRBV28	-	TGTGCCAGCAGTCCTGGACAGGGAATGAGCTCCTACGAGCAGTACTTC	CASSPGQGMSSYEQYF
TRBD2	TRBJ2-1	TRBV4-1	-	TGCGCCAGCAGCCGAAGGCCCTCACTAGCGGGCTCCTACAATGAGCAGTTCTTC	CASSRRPSLAGSYNEQFF
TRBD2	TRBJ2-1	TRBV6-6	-	TGTGCCAGCAGTTACACTGGCGGGGGGGCCTCTTATGAGCAGTTCTTC	CASSYTGGGASYEQFF
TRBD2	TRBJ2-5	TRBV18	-	TGTGCCAGCTCACCCGGGGGGCAAGAGACCCAGTACTTC	CASSPGGQETQYF
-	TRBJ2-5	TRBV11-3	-	TGTGCCAGCAGCTCCCAACTGAAAAGCCAAGAGACCCAGTACTTC	CASSSQLKSQETQYF
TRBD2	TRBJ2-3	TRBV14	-	TGTGCCAGCAGCTTCTTGGCGGGGGGGCCCTACGGTACGCAGTATTTT	CASSFLAGGPYGTQYF
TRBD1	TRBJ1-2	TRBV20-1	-	TGCAGTGCTAGTATGACAGGGGAAAGGGCTAACTATGGCTACACCTTC	CSASMTGERANYGYTF
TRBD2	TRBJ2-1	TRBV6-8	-	TGTGCCAGCGGTTTAGACGAAGCGGGGGGAGATGAGCAGTTCTTC	CASGLDEAGGDEQFF
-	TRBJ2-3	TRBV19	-	TGTGCCAGTAGTCCCAGGGGGGCCAAGGGATTTAGCACAGATACGCAGTATTTT	CASSPRGAKGFSTDTQYF
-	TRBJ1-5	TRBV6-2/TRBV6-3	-	TGTGCCAGCAGCCGAGCCGGGAGCGGGGCGCGCAATCAGCCCCAGCATTTT	CASSRAGSGARNQPQHF
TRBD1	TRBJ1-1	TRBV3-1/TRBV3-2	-	TGTGCCAGCAGCCGTCGGACAGGGACTCACACTGAAGCTTTCTTT	CASSRRTGTHTEAFF
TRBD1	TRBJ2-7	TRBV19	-	TGTGCCAGTAGTTCCCGGACAGGGGGCGGACCGGGCGAGCAGTACTTC	CASSSRTGGGPGEQYF
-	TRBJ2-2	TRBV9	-	TGTGCCAGCAGCGTAGAAGGGCAGGGAACCGGGGAGCTGTTTTTT	CASSVEGQGTGELFF
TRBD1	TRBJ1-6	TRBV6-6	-	TGTGCCAGCAGAAAGGGGGACAGAGGGAATTCACCCCTCCACTTT	CASRKGDRGNSPLHF
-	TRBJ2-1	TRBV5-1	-	TGCGCCAGCAGACAGTACAATGAGCAGTTCTTC	CASRQYNEQFF
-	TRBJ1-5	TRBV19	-	TGTGCCAGTAGTTCGGGACTAATGCATATGCCCCAGCATTTT	CASSSGLMHMPQHF
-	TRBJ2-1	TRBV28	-	TGTGCCAGCAGTCCTCAGATAGTCAGGCCTTACAATGAGCAGTTCTTC	CASSPQIVRPYNEQFF
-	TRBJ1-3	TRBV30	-	TGTGCCTGGAGTGTAGACAGGCGTCCCTCTGGAAACACCATATATTTT	CAWSVDRRPSGNTIYF
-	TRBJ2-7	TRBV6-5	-	TGTGCCAGCAGTCCCAGGGAAGCCTACGAGCAGTACTTC	CASSPREAYEQYF
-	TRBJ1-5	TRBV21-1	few	TGTGCCAGTCGGACAGGTCAAAATCAGCCCCAGCATTTT	CASRTGQNQPQHF
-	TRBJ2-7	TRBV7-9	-	TGTGCCAGCAGCCCCAGAGAACAGGGCTACGAGCAGTACTTC	CASSPREQGYEQYF
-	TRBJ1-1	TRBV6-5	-	TGTGCCAGCAGTTACGCGGGGAACACTGAAGCTTTCTTT	CASSYAGNTEAFF
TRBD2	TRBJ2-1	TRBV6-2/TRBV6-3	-	TGTGCCAGCAGCCGAAGCACACTAGCGGGGGGGCCTGGGGTGAATGAGCAGTTCTTC	CASSRSTLAGGPGVNEQFF
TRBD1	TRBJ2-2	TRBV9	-	TGTGCCAGCAGCGTAAGGATTGGGACAGGACACACCGGGGAGCTGTTTTTT	CASSVRIGTGHTGELFF
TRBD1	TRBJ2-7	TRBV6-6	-	TGTGCCAGCAGTTGGGGGACAGGGCACTACGAGCAGTACTTC	CASSWGTGHYEQYF
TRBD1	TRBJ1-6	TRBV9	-	TGTGCCAGCAGTCCGGGACAGGGAAATAATTCACCCCTCCACTTT	CASSPGQGNNSPLHF
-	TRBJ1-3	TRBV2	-	TGTGCCAGCAGTGAAGCGAACAGCAATTTGGGAAACACCATATATTTT	CASSEANSNLGNTIYF
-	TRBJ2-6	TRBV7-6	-	TGTGCCAGCAGCTCCACCCCGAGCTCTGGGGCCAACGTCCTGACTTTC	CASSSTPSSGANVLTF